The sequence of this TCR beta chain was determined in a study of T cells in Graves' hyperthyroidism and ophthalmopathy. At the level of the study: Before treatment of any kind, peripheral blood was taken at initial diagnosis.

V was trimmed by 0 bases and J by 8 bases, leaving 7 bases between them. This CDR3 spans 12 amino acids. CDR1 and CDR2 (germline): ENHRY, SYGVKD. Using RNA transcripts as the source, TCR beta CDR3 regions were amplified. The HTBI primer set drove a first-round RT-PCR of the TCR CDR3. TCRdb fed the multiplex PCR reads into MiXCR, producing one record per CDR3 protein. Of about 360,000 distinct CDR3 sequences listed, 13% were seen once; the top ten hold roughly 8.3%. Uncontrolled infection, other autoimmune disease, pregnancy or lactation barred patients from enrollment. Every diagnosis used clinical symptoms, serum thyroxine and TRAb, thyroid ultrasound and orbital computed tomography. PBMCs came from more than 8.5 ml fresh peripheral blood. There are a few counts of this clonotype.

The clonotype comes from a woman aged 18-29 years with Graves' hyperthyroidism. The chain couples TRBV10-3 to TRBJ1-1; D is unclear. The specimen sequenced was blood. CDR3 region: CAISESDSEAFF. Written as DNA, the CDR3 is TGTGCCATCAGTGAGTCCGATAGCGAAGCTTTCTTT.